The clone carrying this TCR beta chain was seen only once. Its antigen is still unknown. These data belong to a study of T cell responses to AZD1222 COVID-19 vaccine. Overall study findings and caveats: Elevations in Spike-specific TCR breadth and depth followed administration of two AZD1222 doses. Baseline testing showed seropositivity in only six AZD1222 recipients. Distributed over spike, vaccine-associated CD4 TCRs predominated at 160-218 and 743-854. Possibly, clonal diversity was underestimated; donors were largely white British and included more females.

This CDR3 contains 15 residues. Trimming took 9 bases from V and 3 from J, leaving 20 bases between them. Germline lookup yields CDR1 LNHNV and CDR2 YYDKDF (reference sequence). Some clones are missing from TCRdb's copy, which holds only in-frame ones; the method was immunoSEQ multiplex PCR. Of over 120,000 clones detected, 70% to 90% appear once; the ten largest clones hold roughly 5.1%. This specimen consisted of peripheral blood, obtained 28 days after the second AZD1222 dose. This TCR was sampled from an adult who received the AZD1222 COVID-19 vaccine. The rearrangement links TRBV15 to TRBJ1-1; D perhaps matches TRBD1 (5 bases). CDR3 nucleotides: TGTGCCACAGGATCTTTAAGGGGTGGCGACACTGAAGCTTTCTTT. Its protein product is CATGSLRGGDTEAFF. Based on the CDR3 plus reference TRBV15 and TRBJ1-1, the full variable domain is DAMVIQNPRYQVTQFGKPVTLSCSQTLNHNVMYWYQQKSSQAPKLLFHYYDKDFNNEADTPDNFQSRRPNTSFCFLDIRSPGLGDTAMYLCATGSLRGGDTEAFFGQGTRLTVV.